The clone carrying this T cell receptor (beta chain) was seen ten or more times. As yet, its antigen is unknown. The data derive from a study of T cell clonality in common variable immunodeficiency. Profiling relied on immunoSEQ multiplex PCR, and the TCRdb table lists in-frame clones only, not all of them. This repertoire holds tens of thousands of clones, and none appear only once. Both groups were predominantly of Caucasian heritage. Study-level points and caveats: Reportedly, TCR beta sequences from common variable immunodeficiency showed fewer deletions and N-nucleotide insertions. TCRbeta clonality was increased in CVID versus healthy controls. CVID subjects shared fewer TCRbeta clones than healthy controls did.

Input material: peripheral blood mononuclear cells. This sequence originates from a person aged 18 to 75 in good health.

CDR3 amino acids: CASTPVGSNTFYEQYF. The part of the CDR3 DNA that was read is TGCGCCAGCACCCCCGTGGGCAGTAACACGTTCTACGAG. This chain uses TRBV5-1 with TRBJ2-7; D unresolved. The CDR3 extends 3 residues past the end of the read, so its final part is completed from the germline J gene. V lost 6 bases and J lost 3, with 22 bases in between. The length of the CDR3 is 16 residues. Per the germline V gene, CDR1 is SGHRS and CDR2 is YFSETQ.